The T cell receptor beta chain described here comes from a study of shared clonotypes between healthy human individuals. CD45RO-negative, CCR7-positively selected cells formed the naive CD8 fraction, excluding terminally differentiated effector memory CD45RA+ cells. To note about this clone: Its antigen is not known.

Study-wide results and limits: Relative to memory subsets, naive subsets generally showed larger estimated richness. Represented genetic and exposure-history diversity was restricted by having few donors.

The assay was run at deep level. Each sorted subset replicate got 200 ng genomic DNA, tens of thousands of genomes. The method was immunoSEQ multiplex PCR; TCRdb's version includes in-frame clones alone and lacks a portion of them. The sample has 1.5 million to 2.5 million clones, roughly 95% seen once; the top ten hold 1% to 1.5%. Germline V gene lookup returns CDR1 SEHNR and CDR2 FQNEAQ (reference sequence). The CDR3 is made up of 16 amino acids. V was clipped by 3 bases and J by 7 bases, with 18 bases between them. The receptor was derived from a man aged 18 to 29 in good health. The chain joins TRBV7-9 to TRBJ2-2; no reliable D call. Sequenced sample: naive CD8+ T cells sorted from blood. The CDR3 loop is CASSFSPSSRIGELFF. The DNA for the CDR3 is TGTGCCAGCAGCTTCAGCCCGTCTAGTCGGATCGGGGAGCTGTTTTTT. Full variable domain (rest looked up from reference TRBV7-9 and TRBJ2-2): DTGVSQNPRHKITKRGQNVTFRCDPISEHNRLYWYRQTLGQGPEFLTYFQNEAQLEKSRLLSDRFSAERPKGSFSTLEIQRTEQGDSAMYLCASSFSPSSRIGELFFGEGSRLTVL.